This T cell receptor beta chain was found in a study of spatial heterogeneity in lung cancer. TCRdb re-called the 5' RACE reads through MiXCR, storing one row per CDR3 protein. This table holds 50,000 or so distinct CDR3 sequences, 7.6% found once. Regarding the study as a whole: Circulating ubiquitous expanded tumor TCRs were observed more frequently at resection than at follow-up.

Time point denoted: sample taken at primary tumor resection. Unsorted whole RNA from tumor, nontumor lung or frozen PBMC underwent sequencing. This clonotype was seen many times. As yet, its antigen is unknown. This receptor was obtained from a female donor with early-stage non-small cell lung cancer. The sample here was PBMCs, taken at surgery.

The CDR3 nucleotides read TGCGCCAGCAGTCAATACTCGCTTTTGAACGAGCAGTACTTC. As protein: CASSQYSLLNEQYF. The chain couples TRBV23-1 to TRBJ2-7; D not certain. TRBV23-1 is an open reading frame, and its role is uncertain. The CDR3 loop spans 14 amino acids. With 1 base removed from V and 5 bases from J, the gap between germline ends came to 12 bases.